This entry is about one T cell receptor (beta chain). Trimming shortened V by 7 bases and J by 0 bases, and 10 bases separated the two germline ends. CDR3 length: 14 amino acids. Germline CDR1 and CDR2: MDHEN and SYDVKM. Generated by immunoSEQ multiplex PCR, the TCRdb table keeps only in-frame clones and is missing some. Of over 400,000 clones in the sample, approximately 95% were seen once. These data belong to a study of shared clonotypes between healthy human individuals. Subsets obtained from CD4+ cells comprised CD45RA+ naive and CD45RA-negative memory cells. Material for sequencing was naive CD4+ T cells sorted from blood. Subset here: CD45RA+ positively selected. The chain links TRBV28 to TRBJ2-1, with D perhaps TRBD1 (5 bases). The TCR sequence derives from a woman between 25 and 40 years old in good health. As DNA, the CDR3 is TGTGCCAGCATACAGGAAAACTCCTACAATGAGCAGTTCTTC. This gives the protein CASIQENSYNEQFF.